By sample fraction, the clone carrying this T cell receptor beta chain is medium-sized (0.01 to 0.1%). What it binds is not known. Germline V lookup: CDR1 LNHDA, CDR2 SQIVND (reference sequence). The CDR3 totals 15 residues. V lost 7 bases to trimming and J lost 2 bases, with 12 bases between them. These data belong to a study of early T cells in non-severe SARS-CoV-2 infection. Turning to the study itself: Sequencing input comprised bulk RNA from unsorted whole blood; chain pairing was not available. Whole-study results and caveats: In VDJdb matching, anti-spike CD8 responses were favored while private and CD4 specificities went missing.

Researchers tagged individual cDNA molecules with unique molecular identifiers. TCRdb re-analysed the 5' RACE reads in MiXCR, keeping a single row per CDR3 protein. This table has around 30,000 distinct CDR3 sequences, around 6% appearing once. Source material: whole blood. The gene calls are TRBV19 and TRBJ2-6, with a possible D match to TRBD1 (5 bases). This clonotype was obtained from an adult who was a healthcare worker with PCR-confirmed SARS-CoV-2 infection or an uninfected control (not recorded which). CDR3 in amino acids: CASKLREAGANVLTF. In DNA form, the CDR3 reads TGTGCCAGTAAACTCAGGGAAGCTGGGGCCAACGTCCTGACTTTC. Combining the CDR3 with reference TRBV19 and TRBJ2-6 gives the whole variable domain DGGITQSPKYLFRKEGQNVTLSCEQNLNHDAMYWYRQDPGQGLRLIYYSQIVNDFQKGDIAEGYSVSREKKESFPLTVTSAQKNPTAFYLCASKLREAGANVLTFGAGSRLTVL.